This paragraph covers one T cell receptor beta chain sequence. Its matching antigen is unknown. The data belong to a study of cytomegalovirus exposure and HLA in healthy donors. General study findings and limits: As was reported, the classifier diagnosed cytomegalovirus status with high specificity and sensitivity. There were approximately 150 TCR beta chains listed as cytomegalovirus-associated.

The approximately 120-subject validation cohort, separate from the approximately 670-subject first cohort, included the donors. Generated by immunoSEQ multiplex PCR, the TCRdb table keeps only in-frame clones and is missing some. The sample holds some 170,000 clones, about 87% seen once. This CDR3 has 13 amino acids. CDR1 and CDR2 from the germline V gene are MNHEY and SMNVEV (reference sequence). V gave up 2 bases and J gave up 5 bases, with 9 bases separating them. V is TRBV27 and J is TRBJ1-1, with TRBD1 as a possible D gene (5 bases). The clonotype comes from a woman aged 25-40 years in good health and CMV-seronegative. Sequenced material: PBMCs. CDR3 protein: CASSLVGPTEAFF. CDR3 sequence (DNA): TGTGCCAGCAGTTTAGTGGGGCCTACTGAAGCTTTCTTT.